These 10 T cell receptor beta chains originate from one sample sequenced in a study of cytomegalovirus exposure and HLA in healthy donors. 60 Vbeta and 13 Jbeta primers were used in PCR. The assay was immunoSEQ multiplex PCR, and TCRdb's table has in-frame clones only and misses some. The sample consists of over 150,000 clones, around 79% of them appearing once. The sample consisted of PBMCs. The receptors derive from a man in his forties in good health and CMV-seronegative.

The rearrangement joins TRBV27 to TRBJ2-7; the D is unclear. CDR1 and CDR2 (germline): MNHEY, SMNVEV (reference sequence). V lost 3 bases, J lost 2 bases, and 8 bases lay in between. This CDR3 has 13 residues. CDR3 DNA sequence: TGTGCCAGCAGTTTTAATCCCCCCTACGAGCAGTACTTC. Its protein product is CASSFNPPYEQYF.

This rearrangement joins TRBV6-5 to TRBJ1-4; 7 positions agree with TRBD1. With 5 bases clipped from V and 8 bases from J, the junction kept 8 bases outside the gene matches. The CDR3 has 14 amino acids. Germline loops: CDR1 MNHEY, CDR2 SVGAGI. The CDR3: CASSRGTAREKLFF. The CDR3 region has the DNA TGTGCCAGCAGTCGAGGGACAGCACGGGAAAAACTGTTTTTT.

The genes are TRBV6-5 and TRBJ2-1, with 8 bases identical to TRBD2. The CDR3 consists of 14 residues. With V trimmed by 7 bases and J by 3 bases, 5 bases remained unmatched. CDR1 is MNHEY and CDR2 is SVGAGI in the germline V gene. CDR3 nucleotides: TGTGCCAGCACCAGAGGGACTAGCTACAATGAGCAGTTCTTC. Its translation is CASTRGTSYNEQFF.

This chain connects TRBV5-1 to TRBJ1-5; D may be TRBD1 (5 bases). The CDR3 is 14 amino acids. V was pared by 2 bases and J by 6 bases, with 12 bases between. The V gene's germline CDR1 is SGHRS and CDR2 YFSETQ. CDR3 residues: CASSFASGGQPQHF. CDR3 bases: TGCGCCAGCAGCTTTGCCTCGGGGGGTCAGCCCCAGCATTTT. Combining the CDR3 with reference TRBV5-1 and TRBJ1-5 gives the whole variable domain KAGVTQTPRYLIKTRGQQVTLSCSPISGHRSVSWYQQTPGQGLQFLFEYFSETQRNKGNFPGRFSGRQFSNSRSEMNVSTLELGDSALYLCASSFASGGQPQHFGDGTRLSIL.

The gene calls are TRBV30 and TRBJ1-2, with D maybe TRBD1 (6 bases). Between the trimmed V and J ends, which lost 3 bases and 5 bases, there was a span of 16 bases. The CDR3 runs to 14 residues. Germline CDR1 and CDR2: GTSNPN and SVGIG (reference sequence). In DNA form, the CDR3 reads TGTGCCTGGAGAGGACAGCTTTTTTGGTATGGCTACACCTTC. Protein product: CAWRGQLFWYGYTF. The whole variable domain, filled in from reference TRBV30 and TRBJ1-2, reads SQTIHQWPATLVQPVGSPLSLECTVEGTSNPNLYWYRQAAGRGLQLLFYSVGIGQISSEVPQNLSASRPQDRQFILSSKKLLLSDSGFYLCAWRGQLFWYGYTFGSGTRLTVV.

The chain has TRBV20-1 and TRBJ2-7; D is undetermined. CDR3 length equals 11 residues. V was clipped by 4 bases and J by 7 bases, with 11 bases between them. CDR1 is DFQATT and CDR2 is SNEGSKA in the germline V gene (reference sequence). CDR3 residues: CSATPLREQYF. The CDR3 DNA sequence: TGCAGTGCTACGCCCCTTCGGGAGCAGTACTTC.

The chain carries TRBV15 and TRBJ2-7; D unresolved. Germline V CDR1 and CDR2: LNHNV, YYDKDF (reference sequence). Trimming stripped 0 bases from V and 2 bases from J, with 11 bases between. This CDR3 has 15 amino acids. In DNA, the CDR3 is TGTGCCACCAGCAGAGATCGAGACACGACCTACGAGCAGTACTTC. Translation: CATSRDRDTTYEQYF.

The chain combines TRBV4-3 with TRBJ1-5; TRBD1 matches 9 bases. The CDR3 consists of 21 residues. CDR1 is LGHNA and CDR2 is YSLEER in the germline V gene. Germline trimming cut 1 base from V and 6 bases from J; bases unmatched to any gene: 22. The CDR3 reads CASSQVWGWGQGAPRGQPQHF. DNA of the CDR3: TGCGCCAGCAGCCAAGTATGGGGTTGGGGACAGGGAGCCCCAAGGGGTCAGCCCCAGCATTTT.

The chain couples TRBV19 to TRBJ2-2; TRBD1 is a possible D gene (5 bases). CDR3 size: 16 residues. Trimming left V 3 bases short and J 6 bases short, with 17 bases between. CDR1 and CDR2 (germline): LNHDA, SQIVND (reference sequence). The CDR3 DNA sequence: TGTGCCAGTAGTATTACCAACTCCAGGGCCCCCGGGGAGCTGTTTTTT. Residues: CASSITNSRAPGELFF.

V usage is TRBV4-2 and J usage is TRBJ2-5, with TRBD2 matching 13 bases. Germline CDR1 LGHNA, CDR2 YNFKEQ. The CDR3 runs to 19 residues. The V and J ends lost 1 base and 5 bases, in that order; junction bases with no gene match: 13. CDR3 bases: TGTGCCAGCAGCCAAGGGGGACTAGCGGGACCCACCTTTAGGGAGACCCAGTACTTC. Translation: CASSQGGLAGPTFRETQYF.